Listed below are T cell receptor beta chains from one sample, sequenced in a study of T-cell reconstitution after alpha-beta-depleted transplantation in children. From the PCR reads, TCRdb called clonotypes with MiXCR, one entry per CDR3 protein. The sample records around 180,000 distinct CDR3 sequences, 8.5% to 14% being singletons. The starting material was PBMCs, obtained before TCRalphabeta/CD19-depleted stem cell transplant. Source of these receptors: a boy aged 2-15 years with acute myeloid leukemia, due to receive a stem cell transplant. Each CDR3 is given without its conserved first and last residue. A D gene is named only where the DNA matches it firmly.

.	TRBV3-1	ASSLLDQARGYT
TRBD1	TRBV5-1	ASSVEPGGWAEKLF
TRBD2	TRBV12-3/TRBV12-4	ASSSLAESSYNEQF
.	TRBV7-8	ASIKKDSASGANVLT
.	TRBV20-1	SARDSINQPQH
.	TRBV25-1	ASSDQGKGGELF
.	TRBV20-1	SARKVSGANVLT
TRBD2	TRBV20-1	SARDLAGEDTQY
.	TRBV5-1	ASSTLGGTGELF
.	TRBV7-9	ASSSLLYEQY
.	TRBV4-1	ASSQVGTSGNTIY
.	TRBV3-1	ASSQRTSTGELF
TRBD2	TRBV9	ASSGDWREYEQF
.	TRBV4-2	ASSQGGLGAYEQY
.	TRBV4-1	ASSTRGGSSGANVLT
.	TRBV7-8	ATKRGLNTEAF